What follows are 31 T cell receptor beta chains derived from one specimen sequenced in a study of T cell responses to AZD1222 COVID-19 vaccine. Generated by immunoSEQ multiplex PCR, the TCRdb table keeps only in-frame clones and is missing some. The table records about 93,000 clones, approximately 86% of them present only once. The source was peripheral blood, collected on day 0 of AZD1222 vaccination. The receptor source for this set is an adult in good health.

The CDR3 reads CASSYWGLAEFNEQFF. The DNA of the CDR3 is TGTGCCAGCAGTTACTGGGGACTAGCGGAATTCAATGAGCAGTTCTTC. This chain connects TRBV6-5 to TRBJ2-1; 11 nucleotides align to TRBD2. CDR1 is MNHEY, CDR2 SVGAGI, per germline. V shed 1 base and J 6 bases; nucleotides not matched to a gene: 5. CDR3 size: 16 residues.

V is TRBV5-1 and J is TRBJ1-2, with 10 bases identical to TRBD1. In germline, CDR1 is SGHRS, CDR2 YFSETQ. This CDR3 has 15 amino acids. Trimming at V came to 4 bases and at J to 2 bases, leaving 5 bases not matched to a gene. CDR3 sequence: CASSRDRGWNYGYTF. The DNA of the CDR3 is TGCGCCAGCAGCCGGGACAGGGGTTGGAACTATGGCTACACCTTC.

The rearrangement joins TRBV7-2 to TRBJ2-7; 8 nucleotides align to TRBD2. Losses at the gene ends were 5 bases for V and 3 bases for J; bases not matched to a gene: 6. This CDR3 has 14 amino acids. Germline V CDR1 and CDR2: SGHTA, FQGNSA. The CDR3 nucleotides are TGTGCCAGCAGCGCCGGGACTAGATACTACGAGCAGTACTTC. Translation gives CASSAGTRYYEQYF.

This sequence joins TRBV9 and TRBJ2-1, with 8 bases matching TRBD2. The ends lost 0 bases at V and 3 bases at J; junction bases unmatched: 17. The CDR3 consists of 20 residues. CDR1 is SGDLS and CDR2 is YYNGEE in the germline V gene. The chain's CDR3 is CASSVATGVAGTGFYNEQFF. As DNA, the CDR3 is TGTGCCAGCAGCGTAGCTACCGGGGTAGCGGGAACCGGGTTCTACAATGAGCAGTTCTTC. The full variable domain, its missing parts supplied by reference TRBV9 and TRBJ2-1, is DSGVTQTPKHLITATGQRVTLRCSPRSGDLSVYWYQQSLDQGLQFLIQYYNGEERAKGNILERFSAQQFPDLHSELNLSSLELGDSALYFCASSVATGVAGTGFYNEQFFGPGTRLTVL.

This chain's CDR3 is CASSSQTRLHLFF. The CDR3 coding sequence is TGTGCCAGCAGTTCCCAAACCCGTCTCCACCTGTTTTTT. The chain employs TRBV12-3 or TRBV12-4 and TRBJ1-4, with unresolved D. Deletions cut 4 bases from V and 14 bases from J, with 17 bases between. The CDR3 covers 13 residues.

The rearrangement uses TRBV18 and TRBJ1-5; D is perhaps TRBD1 (6 bases). V lost 0 bases and J lost 9, with 12 bases in between. This CDR3 region has 14 residues. Germline CDR1 is KGHSH and CDR2 is LQKENI. The DNA of the CDR3 is TGTGCCAGCTCACCACCGTGGGGGCAAGGGCCCCAGCATTTT. It yields the protein CASSPPWGQGPQHF.

This sequence joins TRBV27 and TRBJ1-5; 9 nucleotides agree with TRBD1. Germline CDR1 MNHEY, CDR2 SMNVEV (reference sequence). V trimming: 2 bases; J trimming: 3 bases; junction bases outside the gene matches: 2. This CDR3 spans 15 amino acids. The CDR3: CASSLGTGINQPQHF. CDR3 nucleotide sequence: TGTGCCAGCAGTTTAGGGACAGGGATCAATCAGCCCCAGCATTTT.

This clone was seen only once. The chain carries TRBV2 and TRBJ2-2; TRBD2 matches at 16 bases. V trimming: 7 bases; J trimming: 3 bases; junction bases outside the gene matches: 5. Germline-derived CDR1 and CDR2 are SNHLY and FYNNEI. The CDR3 length is 17 residues. The CDR3 nucleotides are TGTGCCAGCACCGGGACTAGCGGGAGGGGGGACACCGGGGAGCTGTTTTTT. Its translation is CASTGTSGRGDTGELFF. The complete variable domain, with remaining parts taken from reference TRBV2 and TRBJ2-2, reads EPEVTQTPSHQVTQMGQEVILRCVPISNHLYFYWYRQILGQKVEFLVSFYNNEISEKSEIFDDQFSVERPDGSNFTLKIRSTKLEDSAMYFCASTGTSGRGDTGELFFGEGSRLTVL.

CDR3: CASSPGTHKYEQYF. CDR3 sequence (DNA): TGTGCCAGTAGTCCGGGGACTCATAAATACGAGCAGTACTTC. V is TRBV19 and J is TRBJ2-7; tentatively, D is TRBD2 (6 bases). This CDR3 has 14 amino acids. The V gene's germline CDR1 is LNHDA and CDR2 SQIVND (reference sequence). Trimming took 5 bases from V and 4 from J, leaving 15 bases between them.

The rearrangement uses TRBV19 and TRBJ1-4, with TRBD1 as a possible D gene (5 bases). The CDR3 length is 16 residues. V lost 4 bases and J lost 5, with 17 bases in between. Germline V CDR1 and CDR2: LNHDA, SQIVND (reference sequence). In DNA form, the CDR3 reads TGTGCCAGTAGTACCCCCTCGACAGTCCCCAATGAAAAACTGTTTTTT. Translating gives CASSTPSTVPNEKLFF. Using reference TRBV19 and TRBJ1-4 for the parts outside the CDR3, the full variable domain is DGGITQSPKYLFRKEGQNVTLSCEQNLNHDAMYWYRQDPGQGLRLIYYSQIVNDFQKGDIAEGYSVSREKKESFPLTVTSAQKNPTAFYLCASSTPSTVPNEKLFFGSGTQLSVL.

This sequence joins TRBV6-5 and TRBJ2-5, with 8 nucleotides matching TRBD2. Germline V gene sequence: CDR1 MNHEY, CDR2 SVGAGI. The V segment lost 11 bases and the J segment 5 bases; nucleotides outside the gene matches: 13. CDR3 size: 14 residues. CDR3 protein: CAGASGWSGETQYF. The CDR3 DNA sequence: TGTGCCGGGGCTAGCGGGTGGTCAGGGGAGACCCAGTACTTC.

The chain is built from TRBV28 and TRBJ1-1, with D possibly matching TRBD1 (5 bases). CDR3 size: 13 residues. Trimming stripped 7 bases from V and 5 bases from J, with 14 bases between. Germline-derived CDR1 and CDR2 are MDHEN and SYDVKM. CDR3 sequence: CASTRGWGTEAFF. CDR3 bases: TGTGCCAGCACACGGGGGTGGGGAACTGAAGCTTTCTTT.

J is TRBJ1-2 and V is TRBV5-4; TRBD1 aligns across 8 bases. Germline CDR1 reads SGHNT; CDR2 reads YYREEE (reference sequence). The CDR3 contains 14 residues. V trimming: 4 bases; J trimming: 8 bases; junction bases outside the gene matches: 10. The CDR3 reads CASSRAGTGDGYTF. The CDR3, as DNA: TGTGCCAGCAGCAGGGCGGGGACAGGAGACGGCTACACCTTC.

This sequence joins TRBV5-1 and TRBJ2-1; D might be TRBD1 (6 bases). Germline-derived CDR1 and CDR2 are SGHRS and YFSETQ. The CDR3 has 15 amino acids. Between the trimmed V and J ends, which lost 1 base and 3 bases, there was a span of 11 bases. The CDR3 coding sequence is TGCGCCAGCAGCTTGAACAGGGCGTTCTACAATGAGCAGTTCTTC. Translating it yields CASSLNRAFYNEQFF. Looking up the rest from reference TRBV5-1 and TRBJ2-1 gives the full variable domain: KAGVTQTPRYLIKTRGQQVTLSCSPISGHRSVSWYQQTPGQGLQFLFEYFSETQRNKGNFPGRFSGRQFSNSRSEMNVSTLELGDSALYLCASSLNRAFYNEQFFGPGTRLTVL.

This chain links TRBV12-5 with TRBJ1-3; 8 nucleotides agree with TRBD1. There are 17 residues in the CDR3. CDR1 is LGHNT and CDR2 is FRNRAP in the germline V gene. The V and J ends lost 2 bases and 3 bases, in that order; junction bases with no gene match: 9. Written as DNA, the CDR3 is TGTGCTAGTGGTTTGAACCATCAGGGGGCGATTGGAAACACCATATATTTT. It codes for CASGLNHQGAIGNTIYF. The full variable domain, in which reference TRBV12-5 and TRBJ1-3 provide the parts outside the CDR3, is DARVTQTPRHKVTEMGQEVTMRCQPILGHNTVFWYRQTMMQGLELLAYFRNRAPLDDSGMPKDRFSAEMPDATLATLKIQPSEPRDSAVYFCASGLNHQGAIGNTIYFGEGSWLTVV.

V usage is TRBV28 and J usage is TRBJ2-2; D possibly corresponds to TRBD2 (5 bases). V lost 3 bases and J lost 5, with 7 bases in between. The CDR3 is made up of 13 amino acids. CDR1 and CDR2 (germline): MDHEN, SYDVKM. The CDR3 DNA follows: TGTGCCAGCAGTTTGCCGGGGACCGGGGAGCTGTTTTTT. Protein product: CASSLPGTGELFF.

The chain couples TRBV6-5 to TRBJ1-4; no reliable D call. Germline lookup yields CDR1 MNHEY and CDR2 SVGAGI. CDR3 size: 14 residues. Trimming removed 6 bases from V and 3 bases from J, with 11 bases in between. The CDR3 DNA follows: TGTGCCAGCAGCCCCGGCCATGCTAATGAAAAACTGTTTTTT. This gives the protein CASSPGHANEKLFF.

J is TRBJ1-3 and V is TRBV7-8, with D tentatively TRBD1 (6 bases). The CDR3 covers 19 residues. Germline V gives CDR1 SGHVS, CDR2 FQNEAQ. Trimming stripped 5 bases from V and 0 bases from J, with 23 bases between. CDR3 bases: TGTGCCAGCAGCCCGCGAGCAGGGGCGCAGGCTTACTCTGGAAACACCATATATTTT. Translated: CASSPRAGAQAYSGNTIYF.

The V and J genes are TRBV28 and TRBJ2-3; 8 positions agree with TRBD1. Trimming cost V 4 bases and J 4 bases; bases outside gene matches: 25. Looked up from germline, CDR1 is MDHEN and CDR2 is SYDVKM. This CDR3 is 21 amino acids long. The CDR3 DNA reads TGTGCCAGCAGTTCCCCCTTTACCTTCGTCGGACAGGGTGTTGCGGCAGATACGCAGTATTTT. Its translation: CASSSPFTFVGQGVAADTQYF.

This clone has more than one count but fewer than ten. V gene TRBV27 combines with J gene TRBJ1-1; D may be TRBD1 (6 bases). V was cut by 9 bases and J by 1 base, with 18 bases left in between. Germline V gives CDR1 MNHEY, CDR2 SMNVEV (reference sequence). The CDR3 covers 15 residues. The DNA for the CDR3 is TGTGCCAGTCGGACGCACAGGGAAAGGAACACTGAAGCTTTCTTT. Its protein product is CASRTHRERNTEAFF.

This chain connects TRBV18 to TRBJ1-4; D is perhaps TRBD1 (6 bases). Germline CDR1 is KGHSH and CDR2 is LQKENI. This CDR3 region has 15 residues. V dropped 0 bases and J dropped 4 bases, with 9 bases sitting between them. The CDR3 sequence is CASSPPDSFNEKLFF. The CDR3 DNA is TGTGCCAGCTCACCACCGGACAGTTTTAATGAAAAACTGTTTTTT.

J is TRBJ2-1 and V is TRBV3-1 (or the pseudogene TRBV3-2); 12 bases fit TRBD2. Germline lookup yields CDR1 LGHDT and CDR2 YNNKEL (reference sequence). The CDR3 loop spans 18 amino acids. V dropped 4 bases and J dropped 2; count of bases not matched to a gene: 9. The CDR3 bases are TGTGCCAGCAGCCCTCCCTCTAGCGGGAGGGCCCCCTACAATGAGCAGTTCTTC. It translates to CASSPPSSGRAPYNEQFF.

The chain links TRBV12-2 to TRBJ2-2; the listed D gene, TRBD2, was not tested against the DNA. TRBV12-2 is recorded as a pseudogene. The CDR3 contains 20 residues. DNA of the CDR3: TGTGCAAGTCGCTTAGATCGACCGGGGACTAGCGGGAGCGGCACCGGGGAGCTGTTTTTT. Its protein is CASRLDRPGTSGSGTGELFF.

The chain uses TRBV13 and TRBJ1-2, with TRBD1 identical over 8 bases. The germline V gene encodes CDR1 PRHDT and CDR2 FYEKMQ (reference sequence). There are 17 residues in the CDR3. With V trimmed by 4 bases and J by 2 bases, 12 bases remained unmatched. DNA of the CDR3: TGTGCCAGCAGCTCAACCTGGGACAGGACCGACAACTATGGCTACACCTTC. It specifies CASSSTWDRTDNYGYTF.

This clone came up once. The CDR3 loop reads CASRSGGYNEQFF. The CDR3 DNA sequence: TGTGCCAGCAGATCCGGGGGATACAATGAGCAGTTCTTC. The chain employs TRBV5-6 and TRBJ2-1; D is possibly TRBD2 (6 bases). Germline CDR1 reads SGHDT; CDR2 reads YYEEEE. The CDR3 has 13 residues. V lost 5 bases and J 4 bases, leaving 10 bases between the germline ends.

The chain is built from TRBV27 and TRBJ2-2; 9 nucleotides agree with TRBD1. V was pared by 5 bases and J by 7 bases, with 11 bases of the junction left unmatched. Germline CDR1 MNHEY, CDR2 SMNVEV (reference sequence). The CDR3 has 16 residues. Here the CDR3 reads CASSHVGDRANGELFF. In DNA form, the CDR3 reads TGTGCCAGCAGTCATGTAGGGGACAGGGCGAACGGGGAGCTGTTTTTT.

This chain uses TRBV6-5 with TRBJ1-3; tentative D call: TRBD1 (6 bases). The germline V and J ends were trimmed by 4 bases and 0 bases, with 10 bases remaining between them. Germline lookup yields CDR1 MNHEY and CDR2 SVGAGI. The CDR3 consists of 15 residues. The CDR3 reads CASSLDSYSGNTIYF. DNA for the CDR3: TGTGCCAGCAGTTTGGACAGCTACTCTGGAAACACCATATATTTT.

This clone was seen once. V and J are TRBV11-1 and TRBJ1-1, with 7 positions matching TRBD1. In germline, CDR1 is SGHAT, CDR2 FQDESV (reference sequence). This CDR3 spans 14 amino acids. V was clipped by 2 bases and J by 4 bases; unmatched bases: 4. The CDR3: CASSLSRGPTEAFF. CDR3 sequence (DNA): TGTGCCAGCAGCTTAAGTAGGGGGCCCACTGAAGCTTTCTTT.

The chain uses TRBV5-1 and TRBJ1-4, with TRBD1 as a possible D gene (6 bases). Per germline, CDR1 SGHRS and CDR2 YFSETQ. V shed 4 bases and J shed 5 bases, with 12 bases lying between them. The CDR3 totals 14 residues. Here the CDR3 reads CASSLGQLNEKLFF. The CDR3 nucleotides are TGCGCCAGCAGCCTTGGACAGTTAAATGAAAAACTGTTTTTT.

A single count supports this clone. The chain employs TRBV5-4 and TRBJ1-2; no clear D gene. Trimming left V 1 base short and J 5 bases short, with 15 bases between. Germline V CDR1 and CDR2: SGHNT, YYREEE (reference sequence). This CDR3 is built from 15 residues. CDR3 in DNA: TGTGCCAGCAGCTTGTGGGCAGCACCTGGATATGGCTACACCTTC. This translates into CASSLWAAPGYGYTF.

This clone turned up a few times. V gene TRBV5-1 combines with J gene TRBJ2-2, with D maybe TRBD2 (6 bases). This CDR3 contains 15 residues. CDR1 is SGHRS and CDR2 is YFSETQ in the germline V gene. Trimming removed 7 bases from V and 0 bases from J, with 13 bases in between. The CDR3 loop is CASYSGGANTGELFF. The DNA for the CDR3 is TGCGCCAGCTATTCCGGGGGTGCGAACACCGGGGAGCTGTTTTTT.